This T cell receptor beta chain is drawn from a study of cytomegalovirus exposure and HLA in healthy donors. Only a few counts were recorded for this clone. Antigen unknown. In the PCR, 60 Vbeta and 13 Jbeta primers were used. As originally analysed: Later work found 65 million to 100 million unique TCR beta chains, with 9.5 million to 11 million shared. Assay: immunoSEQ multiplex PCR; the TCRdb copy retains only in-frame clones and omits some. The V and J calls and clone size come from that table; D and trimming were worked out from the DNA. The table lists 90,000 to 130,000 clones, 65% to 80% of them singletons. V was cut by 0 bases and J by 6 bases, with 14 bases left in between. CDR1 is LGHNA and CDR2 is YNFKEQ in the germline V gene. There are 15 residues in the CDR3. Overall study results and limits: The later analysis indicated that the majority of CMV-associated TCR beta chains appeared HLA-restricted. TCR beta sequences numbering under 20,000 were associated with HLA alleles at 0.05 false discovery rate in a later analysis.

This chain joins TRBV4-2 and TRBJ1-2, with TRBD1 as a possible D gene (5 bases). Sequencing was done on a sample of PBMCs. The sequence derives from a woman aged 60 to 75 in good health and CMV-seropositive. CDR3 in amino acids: CASSQDGGGVDGYTF. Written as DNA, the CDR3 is TGTGCCAGCAGCCAAGATGGGGGAGGGGTTGATGGCTACACCTTC.